The T cell receptor beta chain described here comes from a study of blood T cells in healthy people across ages. This clonotype was seen once. Deletions cut 0 bases from V and 2 bases from J, with 12 bases between. CDR3 length: 15 residues. Germline lookup yields CDR1 DFQATT and CDR2 SNEGSKA (reference sequence). Then a second PCR, running roughly 7 to 12 cycles, was carried out with a sample-barcoded 5' primer and a J-beta primer mix. Every sample gave at least 3 million paired-end reads containing CDR3. TCRdb reprocessed the 5' RACE reads via MiXCR and lists one record per CDR3 protein. The sample yields over 700,000 distinct CDR3 sequences, approximately 55% seen once.

V usage is TRBV20-1 and J usage is TRBJ2-3; D not certain. Input material: blood. The TCR sequence derives from a man older than 75 in good health. In nucleotides, the CDR3 is TGCAGTGCTAGAGATCGAACCGCCCTCACAGATACGCAGTATTTT. It codes for CSARDRTALTDTQYF.